This TCR beta chain comes out of a study of cytomegalovirus exposure and HLA in healthy donors. Germline V CDR1 and CDR2: MDHEN, SYDVKM. The CDR3 runs to 16 residues. V lost 3 bases and J 1 base, leaving 13 bases between the germline ends. Whole-study findings and limits: 87-base-pair reads could not separate some V segments, including TRBV6-2 and TRBV6-3.

Of note for this clone: What it binds is not known.

The PCR employed 60 Vbeta primers together with 13 Jbeta primers. TCRdb's copy holds only in-frame clones and misses some; the assay was immunoSEQ multiplex PCR. The data hold some 130,000 clones, with around 77% observed a single time. The gene calls are TRBV28 and TRBJ2-4; D unclear. The clonotype originates from a male donor in good health and CMV-seropositive. The specimen sequenced was PBMCs. CDR3 nucleotide sequence: TGTGCCAGCAGTTTTTCGGGTCTGAGGGCCAAAAACATTCAGTACTTC. Residues: CASSFSGLRAKNIQYF.